The clone carrying this T cell receptor (beta chain) was detected a few times. The record originates from a study of blood T cells in healthy people across ages. The second PCR ran about 6 to 12 cycles with a sample-barcoded 5' primer and J-beta primers. Individual samples furnished no less than 3 million CDR3-containing paired-end reads apiece. MiXCR was run by TCRdb on the 5' RACE reads, yielding one entry per CDR3 protein. In the table there are 850,000 to 1,100,000 distinct CDR3 sequences, less than 45% of which are singletons. The CDR3 has 15 amino acids. Germline-derived CDR1 and CDR2 are SNHLY and FYNNEI. V gave up 2 bases and J gave up 2 bases, with 11 bases separating them.

The chain links TRBV2 to TRBJ2-3; D not resolved. The TCR was taken from a man aged 18 to 35 in good health. What was sequenced was blood. The CDR3 loop reads CASSENYSNTDTQYF. CDR3 nucleotides: TGTGCCAGCAGTGAAAACTACAGCAACACAGATACGCAGTATTTT.